Shown below are 8 T cell receptor beta chains from a single sample sequenced in a study of T cell changes during pregnancy in multiple sclerosis. Produced via immunoSEQ multiplex PCR; TCRdb's table is partial and in-frame only. The data contain about 100,000 clones, roughly 90% of them seen just once; the ten biggest clones take up 1.9%. The material was peripheral blood, obtained after pregnancy. These receptors came from a female donor with multiple sclerosis, enrolled in a pregnancy study.

This chain uses TRBV28 with TRBJ1-1; D may be TRBD1 (6 bases). The CDR3 is 14 amino acids. Trimming removed 6 bases from V and 0 bases from J, with 11 bases in between. Germline-derived CDR1 and CDR2 are MDHEN and SYDVKM. CDR3 nucleotides: TGTGCCAGCAGCCCACAGGGTATGAACACTGAAGCTTTCTTT. Amino acids: CASSPQGMNTEAFF.

The V and J genes are TRBV5-5 and TRBJ1-6; D is uncertain. V was pared by 0 bases and J by 6 bases, with 13 bases between. The CDR3 length is 16 residues. The germline V gene has CDR1 SGHKS and CDR2 YYEKEE (reference sequence). CDR3 loop: CASSLAGRGGNSPLHF. The CDR3 coding sequence is TGTGCCAGCAGCTTGGCGGGGAGAGGCGGTAATTCACCCCTCCACTTT.

The genes are TRBV19 and TRBJ2-3; 8 bases are a match to TRBD2. The CDR3 sequence is 16 residues long. Germline V gives CDR1 LNHDA, CDR2 SQIVND (reference sequence). Unmatched junction bases numbered 8, after V lost 4 bases and J lost 2 bases. CDR3 loop: CASSRGLVILTDTQYF. CDR3 DNA sequence: TGTGCCAGTAGTAGGGGACTAGTGATTCTCACAGATACGCAGTATTTT.

This chain connects TRBV4-3 to TRBJ1-1; 7 nucleotides agree with TRBD1. CDR1 and CDR2 from the germline V gene are LGHNA and YSLEER. The CDR3 extends over 13 amino acids. V shed 4 bases, J shed 5 bases, and the junction held 4 bases outside the gene matches. Written as DNA, the CDR3 is TGCGCCAGCAGCCCGGACAGGTGGACTGAAGCTTTCTTT. Amino acids: CASSPDRWTEAFF.

This sequence joins TRBV5-4 and TRBJ1-2; TRBD1 might be the D (5 bases). Germline V gene lookup returns CDR1 SGHNT and CDR2 YYREEE (reference sequence). Between the trimmed V and J ends, which lost 1 base and 2 bases, there was a span of 21 bases. The CDR3 contains 18 residues. The CDR3, as DNA: TGTGCCAGCAGCTTGTATGGGCGGGGACCACAGGTCAACTATGGCTACACCTTC. It encodes CASSLYGRGPQVNYGYTF. Variable domain in full (rest from reference TRBV5-4 and TRBJ1-2): ETGVTQSPTHLIKTRGQQVTLRCSSQSGHNTVSWYQQALGQGPQFIFQYYREEENGRGNFPPRFSGLQFPNYSSELNVNALELDDSALYLCASSLYGRGPQVNYGYTFGSGTRLTVV.

The genes are TRBV28 and TRBJ2-7, with TRBD1 identical over 9 bases. This CDR3 contains 14 residues. CDR1 MDHEN and CDR2 SYDVKM come from the germline V gene. V lost 7 bases and J lost 2; bases outside the gene matches: 6. The CDR3 reads CASMGTGKAYEQYF. Here the CDR3 DNA reads TGTGCCAGCATGGGGACAGGGAAAGCCTACGAGCAGTACTTC.

The chain links TRBV19 to TRBJ1-6; 9 bases are shared with TRBD1. Germline V gene sequence: CDR1 LNHDA, CDR2 SQIVND (reference sequence). The CDR3 covers 18 residues. Trimming cost V 9 bases and J 0 bases; bases outside gene matches: 12. The CDR3 DNA follows: TGTGCCAGCACCGGGACAGGGAAGTCCAGCTCCTATAATTCACCCCTCCACTTT. Protein sequence: CASTGTGKSSSYNSPLHF.

This clone was seen a single time. The V and J genes are TRBV28 and TRBJ1-2, with TRBD1 matching over 8 bases. CDR1 is MDHEN, CDR2 SYDVKM, per germline. The CDR3 covers 14 residues. V was pared by 7 bases and J by 3 bases, with 7 bases of the junction left unmatched. In DNA, the CDR3 is TGTGCCAGCACCCAGACAGGGGTATACTATGGCTACACCTTC. Protein sequence: CASTQTGVYYGYTF.